Sequencing of this T cell receptor (beta chain) was carried out in a study of Graves' ophthalmopathy and Graves' hyperthyroidism. Study context: Before any treatment, peripheral blood was taken at the initial diagnosis.

Details on this clonotype: A clone one base away is much larger, so this may be a read error.

The study amplified TCR beta CDR3 regions using RNA transcripts. Second-round multiplex PCR came after a first-round RT-PCR that employed HTBI primers. TCRdb ran MiXCR on the multiplex PCR reads and lists one entry per CDR3 protein. This sample has over 14,000 distinct CDR3 sequences, with roughly 50% found just once. The TCR comes from a woman aged 30 to 39 with Graves' ophthalmopathy. The source material was peripheral blood.

CDR3 protein: CARSISSRSDNEQFF. The CDR3 DNA sequence: TGTGCCAGAAGTATCAGTTCGAGGTCTGACAATGAGCAGTTCTTC. The chain employs TRBV19 and TRBJ2-1; D not resolved. Germline CDR1 LNHDA, CDR2 SQIVND (reference sequence). CDR3 length: 15 amino acids.